This record covers a single T cell receptor beta chain. Only in-frame clones appear in the TCRdb table, and some are missing; sequencing was by immunoSEQ multiplex PCR. The sample lists roughly 130,000 clones; roughly 90% were seen once. This specimen belongs to a study of blood T cell repertoires in COVID-19. The V end lost 4 bases, the J end lost 6 bases, and 10 bases lay between the germline ends. This CDR3 spans 12 amino acids. CDR1 is SGHRS, CDR2 YFSETQ, per germline. This clonotype was sampled from a human donor with COVID-19, enrolled during active disease. The donor label of this sample is uncertain. Sequencing input: peripheral blood. The J gene is TRBJ1-1, the V gene TRBV5-1; D call uncertain. CDR3 sequence: CASSLGEAEAFF. The DNA for the CDR3 is TGCGCCAGCAGCCTTGGGGAGGCTGAAGCTTTCTTT.